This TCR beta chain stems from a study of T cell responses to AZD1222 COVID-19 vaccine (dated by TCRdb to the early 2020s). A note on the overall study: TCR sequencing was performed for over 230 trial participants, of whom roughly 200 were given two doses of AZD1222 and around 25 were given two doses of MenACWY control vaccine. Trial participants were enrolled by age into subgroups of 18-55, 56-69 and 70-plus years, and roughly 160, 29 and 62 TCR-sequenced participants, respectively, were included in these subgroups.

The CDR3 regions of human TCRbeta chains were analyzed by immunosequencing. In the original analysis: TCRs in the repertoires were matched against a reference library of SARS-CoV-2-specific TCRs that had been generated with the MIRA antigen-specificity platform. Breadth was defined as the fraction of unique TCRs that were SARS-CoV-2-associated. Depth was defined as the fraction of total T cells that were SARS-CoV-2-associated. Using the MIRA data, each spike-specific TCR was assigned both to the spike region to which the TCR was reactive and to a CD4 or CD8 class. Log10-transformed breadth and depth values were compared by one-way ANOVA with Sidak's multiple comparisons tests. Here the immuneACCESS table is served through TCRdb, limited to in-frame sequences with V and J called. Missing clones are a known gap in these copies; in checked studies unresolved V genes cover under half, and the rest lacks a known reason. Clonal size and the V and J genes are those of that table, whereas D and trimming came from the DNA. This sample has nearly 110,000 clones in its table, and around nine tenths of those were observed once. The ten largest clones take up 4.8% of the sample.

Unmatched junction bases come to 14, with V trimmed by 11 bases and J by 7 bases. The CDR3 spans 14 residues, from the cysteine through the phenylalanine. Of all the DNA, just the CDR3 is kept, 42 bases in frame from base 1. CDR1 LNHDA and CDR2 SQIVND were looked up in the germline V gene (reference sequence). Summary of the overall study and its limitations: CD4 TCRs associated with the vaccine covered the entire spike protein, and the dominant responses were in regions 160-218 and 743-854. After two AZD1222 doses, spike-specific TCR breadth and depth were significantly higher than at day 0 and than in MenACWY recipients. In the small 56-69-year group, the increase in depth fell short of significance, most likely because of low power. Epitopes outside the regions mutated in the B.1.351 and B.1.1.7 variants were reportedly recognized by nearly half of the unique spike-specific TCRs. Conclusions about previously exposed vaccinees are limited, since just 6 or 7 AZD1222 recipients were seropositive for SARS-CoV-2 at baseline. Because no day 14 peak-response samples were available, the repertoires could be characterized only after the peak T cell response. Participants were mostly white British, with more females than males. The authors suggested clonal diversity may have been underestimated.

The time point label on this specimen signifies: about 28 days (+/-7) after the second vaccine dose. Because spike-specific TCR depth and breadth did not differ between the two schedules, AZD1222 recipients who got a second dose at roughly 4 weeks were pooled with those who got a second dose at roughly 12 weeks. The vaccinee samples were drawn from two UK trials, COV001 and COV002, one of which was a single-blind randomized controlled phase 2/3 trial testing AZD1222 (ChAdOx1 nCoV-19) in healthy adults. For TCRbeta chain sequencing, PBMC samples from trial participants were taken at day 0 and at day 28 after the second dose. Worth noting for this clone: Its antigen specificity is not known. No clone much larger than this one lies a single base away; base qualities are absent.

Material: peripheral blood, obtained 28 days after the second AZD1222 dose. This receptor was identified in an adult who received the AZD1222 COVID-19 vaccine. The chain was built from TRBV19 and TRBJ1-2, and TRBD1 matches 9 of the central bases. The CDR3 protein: CASSGGQGNAGYTF. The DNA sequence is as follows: TGTGCCTCAAGTGGGGGACAGGGAAATGCTGGCTACACCTTC.